These T cell receptor beta chains were read from a single sample in a study of blood T cell repertoires in COVID-19. The method was immunoSEQ multiplex PCR; TCRdb's version includes in-frame clones alone and lacks a portion of them. The sample has 110,000 to 150,000 clones, 65% to 90% seen once; the top ten hold roughly 2.9%. The sequencing sample was made of peripheral blood. Receptor source: a man aged 50-59 years with acute or convalescent COVID-19. Both conserved end residues are part of each CDR3. D genes are given only for firm matches. Size is stated for part of the rows, as once, few or many counts, or as a class when the clone is expanded.

J gene,D gene,V gene,clone size,CDR3 DNA,CDR3 protein
TRBJ1-5,-,TRBV6-5,-,TGTGCCAGCAGCTTGAAGAGCAGGGTACCTCAGCCCCAGCATTTT,CASSLKSRVPQPQHF
TRBJ2-7,-,TRBV19,once,TGTGCCAGTAGGCCAACAGGGGACTCTCTCTACGAGCAGTACTTC,CASRPTGDSLYEQYF
TRBJ2-2,TRBD2,TRBV5-4,-,TGTGCCAGCAGCCAAGGACTAGCGGGGTCTACCGGGGAGCTGTTTTTT,CASSQGLAGSTGELFF
TRBJ1-2,TRBD1,TRBV5-1,-,TGCGCCAGCAGCTTGGCCGGACAGGCGAACTATGGCTACACCTTC,CASSLAGQANYGYTF
TRBJ1-6,-,TRBV19,-,TGTGCCAGTAGCGAGGGTCCGGGAAATTCACCCCTCCACTTT,CASSEGPGNSPLHF
TRBJ1-1,TRBD1,TRBV11-2,-,TGTGCCAGCAGCTTAGGGGCCGGGACAGGGGCAATCACTGAAGCTTTCTTT,CASSLGAGTGAITEAFF
TRBJ1-4,-,TRBV10-3,-,TGTGCCATCAGTGAGTCTGGGCTGGGTAATGAAAAACTGTTTTTT,CAISESGLGNEKLFF
TRBJ1-2,-,TRBV6-4,-,TGTGCCAGCAGCCCGGACAGTCTTTCCTATGGCTACACCTTC,CASSPDSLSYGYTF
TRBJ2-1,TRBD2,TRBV5-4,-,TGTGCCAGCAGCTTGGGTAGCGGGGGGAACCTGTACAATGAGCAGTTCTTC,CASSLGSGGNLYNEQFF
TRBJ1-2,TRBD1,TRBV18,-,TGTGCCAGCTCACGGGACAGTGGGGTCCGTGGCTACACCTTC,CASSRDSGVRGYTF
TRBJ2-3,TRBD2,TRBV4-1,-,TGCGCCAGCAGTCCTAGCGGGATTAGCACAGATACGCAGTATTTT,CASSPSGISTDTQYF
TRBJ1-5,-,TRBV28,-,TGTGCCAGCAGTCCTACCCGGGGGGACTATCAGCCCCAGCATTTT,CASSPTRGDYQPQHF
TRBJ2-3,-,TRBV9,-,TGTGCCAGCAGCGTAGACACAGGGGGGGCAGATACGCAGTATTTT,CASSVDTGGADTQYF
TRBJ1-1,-,TRBV5-6,few,TGTGCCAGCAGCTTGCTTGGAGGGAACACTGAAGCTTTCTTT,CASSLLGGNTEAFF
TRBJ2-7,TRBD1,TRBV10-3,-,TGTGCCATCAGTGCCCAGGGGGCCTACGAGCAGTACTTC,CAISAQGAYEQYF
TRBJ2-7,-,TRBV5-1,-,TGCGCCAGCAGCTTGGTGGGGAGTGACGAGCAGTACTTC,CASSLVGSDEQYF
TRBJ2-2,-,TRBV18,once,TGTGCCAGCTCACCACCTCAGTCGTCTGGCGGGGAGCTGTTTTTT,CASSPPQSSGGELFF
TRBJ2-2,-,TRBV3-1/TRBV3-2,-,TGTGCCAGCAGCCAACTAGCCAGCACCGGGGAGCTGTTTTTT,CASSQLASTGELFF
TRBJ2-7,TRBD2,TRBV2,-,TGTGCCAGCAGGGAGGGACTAGCGGGAACCTACGAGCAGTACTTC,CASREGLAGTYEQYF
TRBJ1-4,-,TRBV3-1/TRBV3-2,-,TGTGCCAGCAGCCCTCAGGAAACTAATGAAAAACTGTTTTTT,CASSPQETNEKLFF
TRBJ2-7,-,TRBV5-6,-,TGTGCCAGCAGCTTGGCCGACAGGTACGAGCAGTACTTC,CASSLADRYEQYF
TRBJ2-7,TRBD2,TRBV28,-,TGTGCCAGCGGGACTAGCGGGAGGGCCGCGGCCCACGAGCAGTACTTC,CASGTSGRAAAHEQYF
TRBJ1-1,TRBD1,TRBV28,-,TGTGCCAGCAATTTACCGGGACAGGTAATAATCGGCACTGAAGCTTTCTTT,CASNLPGQVIIGTEAFF
TRBJ2-7,TRBD1,TRBV5-1,-,TGCGCCAGCAGCATTGGGACAGGGGAAGGCGACGAGCAGTACTTC,CASSIGTGEGDEQYF